This is a list of T cell receptor beta chains from one sample in a study of T cell repertoires in aging, cancer and after chemotherapy. TCRdb reprocessed the multiplex PCR reads via MiXCR and lists one record per CDR3 protein. The sample contains several thousand distinct CDR3 sequences, approximately 29% of which appear only once. Sequences were obtained from blood. These receptors originate from a human donor in good health. The CDR3 runs from the conserved cysteine through the conserved F or W. Each record gives: V gene, D gene, J gene, clone size, CDR3 DNA, CDR3 protein. D genes are given only for firm matches. A clone size is listed for some rows: how often the clone was seen (once, few, many), or a class if it is expanded.

v_gene: TRBV6-1
d_gene: TRBD1
j_gene: TRBJ1-6
abundance: few
CDR3nt: TGTGCCAGCAAAGTCAGGGACAGGTTTTATAATTCACCCCTCCACTTT
CDR3aa: CASKVRDRFYNSPLHF

v_gene: TRBV6-5
d_gene: -
j_gene: TRBJ2-7
abundance: -
CDR3nt: TGTGCCAGCAGTTTTCAGGGGGGGGGAGGCGAGCAGTACTTC
CDR3aa: CASSFQGGGGEQYF

v_gene: TRBV18
d_gene: TRBD1
j_gene: TRBJ1-5
abundance: few
CDR3nt: TGTGCCAGCACGGCGACAGGGGGATCGAGGCAGCCCCAGCATTTT
CDR3aa: CASTATGGSRQPQHF

v_gene: TRBV5-4
d_gene: TRBD1
j_gene: TRBJ1-4
abundance: few
CDR3nt: TGTGCCAGCAGCTTCCAGGGGGCGCCCAGTGAAAAACTGTTTTTT
CDR3aa: CASSFQGAPSEKLFF

v_gene: TRBV10-3
d_gene: -
j_gene: TRBJ2-7
abundance: -
CDR3nt: TGTGCCATCAGTCAGGGCCCCCGGGACTCCTCCTACGAGCAGTACTTC
CDR3aa: CAISQGPRDSSYEQYF

v_gene: TRBV7-9
d_gene: TRBD2
j_gene: TRBJ2-3
abundance: medium-sized
CDR3nt: TGTGCCAGCAGCTATAGTAGCCTAGCGGGAGCCCTAGCGACAGATACGCAGTATTTT
CDR3aa: CASSYSSLAGALATDTQYF

v_gene: TRBV29-1
d_gene: -
j_gene: TRBJ2-1
abundance: -
CDR3nt: TGCAGCGTTGAGGCGGCCAATGAGCAGTTCTTC
CDR3aa: CSVEAANEQFF

v_gene: TRBV29-1
d_gene: -
j_gene: TRBJ1-1
abundance: few
CDR3nt: TGCAGCGTTGAATTTCCCCCTGGATGGACTGAAGCTTTCTTT
CDR3aa: CSVEFPPGWTEAFF

v_gene: TRBV7-2
d_gene: TRBD2
j_gene: TRBJ2-3
abundance: few
CDR3nt: TGTGCCAGCAGCTTAGGTGCGGGAGGGCGGACAGATACGCAGTATTTT
CDR3aa: CASSLGAGGRTDTQYF

v_gene: TRBV20-1
d_gene: -
j_gene: TRBJ1-3
abundance: -
CDR3nt: TGCAGTGCTAGAGTGGCAGCCGACTCTGGAAACACCATATATTTT
CDR3aa: CSARVAADSGNTIYF

v_gene: TRBV27
d_gene: TRBD1
j_gene: TRBJ1-1
abundance: -
CDR3nt: TGTGCCAGCTCGGGACAGATGAACACTGAAGCTTTCTTT
CDR3aa: CASSGQMNTEAFF

v_gene: TRBV12-3/TRBV12-4
d_gene: -
j_gene: TRBJ1-5
abundance: -
CDR3nt: TGTGCCAGCAGTTTATACATAGAAGGCAATCAGCCCCAGCATTTT
CDR3aa: CASSLYIEGNQPQHF

v_gene: TRBV5-6
d_gene: TRBD1
j_gene: TRBJ1-2
abundance: -
CDR3nt: TGTGCCAGCAGTCCAGACAGGGACCGTGTCGGCTACACCTTC
CDR3aa: CASSPDRDRVGYTF

v_gene: TRBV6-1
d_gene: -
j_gene: TRBJ2-7
abundance: -
CDR3nt: TGTGCCAGCACCCTAGGAGGAGGGACCGGCGAGCAGTACTTC
CDR3aa: CASTLGGGTGEQYF

v_gene: TRBV6-1
d_gene: -
j_gene: TRBJ2-1
abundance: medium-sized
CDR3nt: TGTGCCAGCAGCTCTGGCAGGAACTACAATGAGCAGTTCTTC
CDR3aa: CASSSGRNYNEQFF

v_gene: TRBV19
d_gene: -
j_gene: TRBJ1-5
abundance: medium-sized
CDR3nt: TGTGCCAGTAGTATACAGGTGGGACAGCCCCAGCATTTT
CDR3aa: CASSIQVGQPQHF

v_gene: TRBV5-5
d_gene: TRBD1
j_gene: TRBJ1-2
abundance: -
CDR3nt: TGTGCCAGCAGCTCAACCGGGACAGGGGCGTTCTATGGCTACACCTTC
CDR3aa: CASSSTGTGAFYGYTF

v_gene: TRBV24-1
d_gene: -
j_gene: TRBJ2-1
abundance: -
CDR3nt: TGTGCCACCGCTTTGGGGAATGAGCAGTTCTTC
CDR3aa: CATALGNEQFF

v_gene: TRBV6-1
d_gene: -
j_gene: TRBJ2-7
abundance: medium-sized
CDR3nt: TGTGCCAGCAGTGGTCTCGGGCAGGGCACCTACGAGCAGTACTTC
CDR3aa: CASSGLGQGTYEQYF

v_gene: TRBV6-5
d_gene: -
j_gene: TRBJ2-3
abundance: medium-sized
CDR3nt: TGTGCCAGCCGTATTGGACAGCGGAGCACAGATACGCAGTATTTT
CDR3aa: CASRIGQRSTDTQYF

v_gene: TRBV6-6
d_gene: TRBD2
j_gene: TRBJ2-1
abundance: few
CDR3nt: TGTGCCAGCAGTTACTCGACTGGGGGGAGGGCCCTGAATGAGCAGTTCTTC
CDR3aa: CASSYSTGGRALNEQFF

v_gene: TRBV6-2/TRBV6-3
d_gene: TRBD2
j_gene: TRBJ2-1
abundance: medium-sized
CDR3nt: TGTGCCAGCAGTTACCCCTCATCGACTAGCGGGGGCTATGAGCAGTTCTTC
CDR3aa: CASSYPSSTSGGYEQFF

v_gene: TRBV12-3/TRBV12-4
d_gene: TRBD2
j_gene: TRBJ2-1
abundance: -
CDR3nt: TGTGCCAGCAAGGCGCGAGCGGCGGGAGGGCCTGGCAATGAGCAGTTCTTC
CDR3aa: CASKARAAGGPGNEQFF

v_gene: TRBV11-2
d_gene: TRBD1
j_gene: TRBJ2-7
abundance: once
CDR3nt: TGTGCCAGCAGTTACTCGGGACAGTTATACGAGCAGTACTTC
CDR3aa: CASSYSGQLYEQYF

v_gene: TRBV30
d_gene: -
j_gene: TRBJ2-1
abundance: medium-sized
CDR3nt: TGTGCCTATATACATGGGGGATTTGTTGGTGAGCAGTTCTTC
CDR3aa: CAYIHGGFVGEQFF

v_gene: TRBV15
d_gene: TRBD2
j_gene: TRBJ2-5
abundance: medium-sized
CDR3nt: TGTGCCACCAGCGGGGGACTAGCGGGAACGGAGACCCAGTACTTC
CDR3aa: CATSGGLAGTETQYF